What follows are 29 T cell receptor beta chains derived from one specimen sequenced in a study of metastatic and nonmetastatic thyroid tumors (dated by TCRdb to the early 2020s). None of the patients had been given any treatment before thyroid surgery. Libraries were prepared through PCR. The listed sequencing device is Illumina HiSeq 4000. The public reads were reanalyzed by TCRdb: fastp trimming at Q25, MiXCR alignment, in-frame beta chains only. Recorded for this sample are under 30,000 clones; 14% to 15% of them occurred a single time. Jointly, the top ten make up about 3.3% of the sample. The sample comprised blood. The source is a female donor with papillary thyroid cancer or a benign thyroid nodule (not recorded which). Some clones in this sample may be carry-over from other donors' samples.

This clone was seen ten or more times. V is TRBV28 and J is TRBJ1-5; the D gene is possibly TRBD1 (6 bases). V lost 7 bases to trimming and J lost 1 base, with 17 bases between them. In germline, CDR1 is MDHEN, CDR2 SYDVKM. CDR3 length equals 16 residues. CDR3 nucleotide sequence: TGTGCCAGCATCTCGGGGAGAGGGGGAAGCAATCAGCCCCAGCATTTT. Protein: CASISGRGGSNQPQHF.

This clone was counted at least ten times. J is TRBJ2-7 and V is TRBV28, with 8 bases fitting TRBD1. CDR3 size: 15 residues. The trim removed 7 bases at V and 6 bases at J, leaving 14 bases unmatched. Germline CDR1 is MDHEN and CDR2 is SYDVKM. CDR3 sequence (DNA): TGTGCCAGCAACTTTCTAAGACAGGGGCCAAGCGAGCAGTACTTC. The encoded protein is CASNFLRQGPSEQYF.

At least ten counts were recorded for this clone. The rearrangement links TRBV19 to TRBJ2-1; TRBD1 aligns across 7 bases. There are 15 residues in the CDR3. Trimming removed 5 bases from V and 0 bases from J; junction bases left unmatched: 4. CDR1 and CDR2 (germline): LNHDA, SQIVND (reference sequence). The CDR3 here is CASSAWDSSYNEQFF. In nucleotides, the CDR3 is TGTGCCAGTAGTGCGTGGGACAGCTCCTACAATGAGCAGTTCTTC. The full variable domain, with the rest looked up from reference TRBV19 and TRBJ2-1, is DGGITQSPKYLFRKEGQNVTLSCEQNLNHDAMYWYRQDPGQGLRLIYYSQIVNDFQKGDIAEGYSVSREKKESFPLTVTSAQKNPTAFYLCASSAWDSSYNEQFFGPGTRLTVL.

By proportion, this clone is medium-sized (0.01 to 0.1%). The genes are TRBV4-3 and TRBJ2-7; perhaps TRBD1 as D (5 bases). There are 14 residues in the CDR3. V was pared by 0 bases and J by 3 bases, with 9 bases between. CDR1 is LGHNA and CDR2 is YSLEER in the germline V gene. CDR3 sequence reads: CASSQEAGYYEQYF. CDR3 sequence (DNA): TGCGCCAGCAGCCAAGAAGCAGGGTACTACGAGCAGTACTTC.

Comment on this clone: The junction and the germline gene differ at one end; a read error may be behind it. The V call is TRBV6-5, the J call TRBJ2-7, with D possibly matching TRBD1 (6 bases). The germline V gene encodes CDR1 MNHEY and CDR2 SVGAGI. This CDR3 contains 13 residues. The CDR3 nucleotides read TGTGCCAGCAGTTCTGGACAGCCCTACGAGCAATACTTC. Translation: CASSSGQPYEQYF.

This clone was recorded many times. This sequence joins TRBV5-1 and TRBJ2-7, with TRBD1 matching over 8 bases. The CDR3 runs to 15 residues. Per the germline V gene, CDR1 is SGHRS and CDR2 is YFSETQ. With V trimmed by 4 bases and J by 5 bases, 11 bases remained unmatched. The CDR3 sequence: CASSRGAGGVNEQYF. The DNA of the CDR3 is TGCGCCAGCAGCCGCGGGGCAGGGGGCGTCAACGAGCAGTACTTC.

There are a few counts of this clone. A single base separates this from a much larger clone, so it may be a read error. The same CDR3 can be traced to other DNA sequences in this sample. The chain is built from TRBV2 and TRBJ1-4, with 9 bases fitting TRBD1. With V trimmed by 8 bases and J by 8 bases, 9 bases remained unmatched. The length of the CDR3 is 14 residues. Germline values: CDR1 SNHLY, CDR2 FYNNEI. Written as DNA, the CDR3 is TGTGCCAGCGGCACTGGGACAGGGAGGGAAAAACTGTTTTTT. It translates to CASGTGTGREKLFF.

This clone came up many times. The chain has TRBV9 and TRBJ2-1; 7 bases fit TRBD1. The ends lost 4 bases at V and 2 bases at J; junction bases unmatched: 6. The CDR3 is 15 residues long. Per the germline V gene, CDR1 is SGDLS and CDR2 is YYNGEE. The CDR3 loop is CASSPTGAAYNEQFF. The CDR3, as DNA: TGTGCCAGCAGCCCTACAGGGGCGGCCTACAATGAGCAGTTCTTC.

A remark on this clone: A junction end diverges from the germline sequence, so it may reflect a read error. The chain couples TRBV6-1 to TRBJ1-1; 7 bases fit TRBD1. This CDR3 comprises 14 residues. CDR1 MNHNS and CDR2 SASEGT come from the germline V gene. CDR3 nucleotides: TGTGCCAGCAGTGACAGGGGGGCGCGGACTGAAGATTTCTTT. This translates into CASSDRGARTEDFF.

This clone was seen ten or more times. This CDR3 is also generated by other DNA sequences in the sample. V and J are TRBV28 and TRBJ2-7, with 11 bases aligning to TRBD2. Germline CDR1 MDHEN, CDR2 SYDVKM. The CDR3 consists of 12 residues. V was clipped by 10 bases and J by 4 bases; unmatched bases: 3. CDR3 DNA: TGTGCCATCTCTAGCGGGAGGTACGAGCAGTACTTC. Translated, it gives CAISSGRYEQYF.

This clone was detected ten times or more. Here the CDR3 reads CASSLVPGAEQFF. In DNA form, the CDR3 reads TGTGCCAGCAGCTTAGTTCCCGGGGCCGAGCAGTTCTTC. V gene TRBV7-2 combines with J gene TRBJ2-1; D may correspond to TRBD1 or TRBD2 (5 bases each). The CDR3 extends over 13 amino acids. V was trimmed by 1 base and J by 10 bases, leaving 11 bases between them. Per the germline V gene, CDR1 is SGHTA and CDR2 is FQGNSA.

This clone was detected ten times or more. The V and J genes are TRBV30 and TRBJ2-3; TRBD2 matches 7 bases. Per germline, CDR1 GTSNPN and CDR2 SVGIG (reference sequence). Trimming took 3 bases from V and 4 from J; bases not matched to a gene: 7. The CDR3 sequence is 14 residues long. This CDR3 reads CAWSHSGWADTQYF. DNA of the CDR3: TGTGCCTGGAGCCATAGCGGGTGGGCAGATACGCAGTATTTT.

V is TRBV28 and J is TRBJ2-7; the D gene is possibly TRBD1 (5 bases). This CDR3 is 14 amino acids long. Between the trimmed V and J ends, which lost 6 bases and 3 bases, there was a span of 15 bases. The germline V gene encodes CDR1 MDHEN and CDR2 SYDVKM. The CDR3 loop reads CASRPETANYEQYF. The CDR3, as DNA: TGTGCCAGCAGACCCGAGACAGCCAACTACGAGCAGTACTTC. Full variable domain (remainder filled in from reference TRBV28 and TRBJ2-7): DVKVTQSSRYLVKRTGEKVFLECVQDMDHENMFWYRQDPGLGLRLIYFSYDVKMKEKGDIPEGYSVSREKKERFSLILESASTNQTSMYLCASRPETANYEQYFGPGTRLTVT.

At least ten counts were recorded for this clone. The chain recombines TRBV6-6 with TRBJ2-1; 7 bases are shared with TRBD1. Per germline, CDR1 MNHNY and CDR2 SVGAGI (reference sequence). The CDR3 runs 16 residues. J lost 3 bases, V lost 0 bases, and 5 bases had no gene match. The CDR3 protein is CASSYSDRVIYNEQFF. DNA for the CDR3: TGTGCCAGCAGTTACTCCGACAGGGTGATCTACAATGAGCAGTTCTTC.

There are many counts of this clone. Just one base apart from a much larger clone, this may be a read error. The rearrangement links TRBV11-2 to TRBJ1-1, with D maybe TRBD1 (6 bases). This CDR3 comprises 13 residues. Germline V CDR1 and CDR2: SGHAT, FQNNGV. CDR3 residues: CAGSLAPNRVGFF. The DNA for the CDR3 is TGTGCCGGCAGCTTAGCTCCGAACAGGGTCGGTTTCTTT.

This clone was seen only once. Its ends do not fully match the called genes, so a read error is possible. This rearrangement joins TRBV11-2 to TRBJ2-5; D perhaps matches TRBD1 (5 bases). CDR3 length: 16 residues. CDR1 and CDR2 (germline): SGHAT, FQNNGV. CDR3 residues: CASSPRVTAGREAQYF. The CDR3 DNA is TGTGCCAGCAGTCCCCGGGTGACAGCTGGTCGAGAGGCCCAGTACTTC. The whole variable domain, remainder taken from reference TRBV11-2 and TRBJ2-5, is EAGVAQSPRYKIIEKRQSVAFWCNPISGHATLYWYQQILGQGPKLLIQFQNNGVVDDSQLPKDRFSAERLKGVDSTLKIQPAKLEDSAVYLCASSPRVTAGREAQYFGPGTRLLVL.

V is TRBV11-1 and J is TRBJ2-1; D possibly corresponds to TRBD2 (6 bases). This CDR3 is built from 15 residues. Between the trimmed V and J ends, which lost 5 bases and 0 bases, there was a span of 11 bases. Germline CDR1 and CDR2: SGHAT and FQDESV (reference sequence). The CDR3 nucleotides read TGTGCCAGCAGCCTCACTAGCTCCTCCTACAATGAGCAGTTCTTC. It encodes CASSLTSSSYNEQFF.

Notes on this clone: Relative to the germline gene, one junction end is altered; a read error may explain this. The chain combines TRBV20-1 with TRBJ2-1, with 7 bases matching TRBD2. Germline CDR1 DFQATT, CDR2 SNEGSKA (reference sequence). This CDR3 region has 17 residues. The CDR3 region has the DNA TGCAGTGATAGACGGACTAGAGGGCCGAGCTCCTACAATGAGCAGTTCTTC. Amino acid sequence: CSDRRTRGPSSYNEQFF.

This clone was detected many times. The CDR3 DNA sequence: TGCAGTGGATCAAGGGGGGGGCGCAGGGAGACCCAGTACTTC. Translating gives CSGSRGGRRETQYF. V is TRBV20-1 and J is TRBJ2-5; possibly TRBD2 for D (7 bases). The CDR3 contains 14 residues. Per the germline V gene, CDR1 is DFQATT and CDR2 is SNEGSKA (reference sequence). V was shortened by 7 bases and J by 5 bases, with 20 bases between the two germline ends.

Within the sample, this clone is medium-sized. J is TRBJ2-7 and V is TRBV28; 8 bases map to TRBD1. CDR3 length: 15 amino acids. The V and J ends lost 3 bases and 2 bases, in that order; junction bases with no gene match: 6. Germline CDR1 MDHEN, CDR2 SYDVKM. CDR3 residues: CASSFLTGVTYEQYF. The DNA for the CDR3 is TGTGCCAGCAGTTTCCTGACAGGGGTTACCTACGAGCAGTACTTC.

This clone was recorded many times. This sequence joins TRBV27 and TRBJ1-2, with D unresolved. V was cut by 8 bases and J by 8 bases, with 15 bases left in between. Germline-derived CDR1 and CDR2 are MNHEY and SMNVEV (reference sequence). The CDR3 totals 12 residues. The CDR3 reads CASGTSSRGYTF. DNA for the CDR3: TGTGCCAGCGGCACCTCCTCCAGGGGCTACACCTTC.

The rearrangement uses TRBV21-1 and TRBJ2-1; the listed D gene, TRBD2, was not tested against the DNA. TRBV21-1 is described as a pseudogene. This CDR3 is built from 16 residues. The CDR3 sequence: CASSLSPRGRKNEQFF. The CDR3, as DNA: TGTGCCAGCAGCTTATCCCCTAGGGGGAGAAAGAATGAGCAGTTCTTC.

The V and J genes are TRBV24-1 and TRBJ2-1, with 14 bases lining up with TRBD2. The CDR3 has 17 residues. V lost 5 bases, J lost 9 bases, and 11 bases stayed unmatched. The germline CDR1 and CDR2 sequences are KGHDR and SFDVKD. CDR3 protein: CATSVDPGLAGVLEQFF. The DNA of the CDR3 is TGTGCCACCAGTGTCGATCCGGGACTAGCGGGAGTTCTTGAGCAGTTCTTC.

This clone was seen ten or more times. The chain uses TRBV6-5 and TRBJ1-2; TRBD1 agrees at 7 bases. Looked up from germline, CDR1 is MNHEY and CDR2 is SVGAGI. J gave up 5 bases and V 6 bases, and 24 bases lay outside the gene matches. The CDR3 runs to 19 residues. DNA for the CDR3: TGTGCCAGCAGGTCCCATGGGACAGAAAAGCGGGAGTTCGGATATGGCTACACCTTC. Translation gives CASRSHGTEKREFGYGYTF.

In this sample, this clone turned up many times. This chain joins TRBV12-3 or TRBV12-4 and TRBJ2-5, with 8 bases fitting TRBD2. The CDR3 consists of 15 residues. The V gene end was trimmed by 6 bases and the J gene end by 5 bases; junction bases not matched to a gene: 11. CDR3 bases: TGTGCCAGCAGACTGACGGGGGGGCTTCGGGAGACCCAGTACTTC. Its translation is CASRLTGGLRETQYF.

This clone was picked up many times. The V call is TRBV10-2, the J call TRBJ1-1; D gene uncertain. Germline loops: CDR1 WSHSY, CDR2 SAAADI. The V end lost 1 base, the J end lost 6 bases, and 9 bases lay between the germline ends. The CDR3 covers 13 residues. CDR3 sequence: CASSEWGGAEAFF. The CDR3 DNA reads as TGCGCCAGCAGTGAGTGGGGTGGTGCTGAAGCTTTCTTT.

This clone was observed at least ten times. The rearrangement links TRBV19 to TRBJ2-2, with TRBD2 matching over 11 bases. Looked up from germline, CDR1 is LNHDA and CDR2 is SQIVND (reference sequence). With 4 bases clipped from V and 6 bases from J, the junction kept 7 bases outside the gene matches. The CDR3 contains 16 residues. The DNA for the CDR3 is TGTGCCAGTAGTACTCCCCCGGGACTAGCGGCCGGGGAGCTGTTTTTT. This codes for CASSTPPGLAAGELFF.

This clone is categorized as medium-sized. The chain joins TRBV20-1 to TRBJ2-7; 10 bases are a match to TRBD2. The V gene end was trimmed by 1 base and the J gene end by 6 bases; junction bases not matched to a gene: 9. The CDR3 length is 15 residues. Germline loops: CDR1 DFQATT, CDR2 SNEGSKA (reference sequence). The CDR3 sequence is CSARVALAGVREQYF. In DNA, the CDR3 is TGCAGTGCTAGAGTAGCTCTAGCGGGAGTTCGCGAGCAGTACTTC.

The J gene is TRBJ2-7, the V gene TRBV6-2 or TRBV6-3; D remains unclear. The CDR3 has 17 amino acids. V lost 6 bases, J lost 6 bases, and 27 bases lay in between. Per the germline V gene, CDR1 is MNHEY and CDR2 is SVGEGT. The DNA of the CDR3 is TGTGCCAGCAGCCTGGCGGTTCTCAGTTTGGTGGCTTCCGAGCAGTACTTC. Protein sequence: CASSLAVLSLVASEQYF.